This T cell receptor (beta chain) was identified in a study of T cells after yellow fever vaccination. Overall study context: Where fractions had low cell numbers, libraries were prepared from them with the SMART-Seq v4 Ultra Low Input RNA kit.

Conversion of TCR transcripts into cDNA relied on 5'RACE template switching, which added a universal primer site and UMIs. TCRdb called the 5' RACE reads again in MiXCR, with one record for every CDR3 protein. The table has around 320,000 distinct CDR3 sequences, approximately 4% seen once; the top ten hold approximately 20%. Study-wide results and limits: A large majority of primary-vaccination clones showed up again after the booster (about 97% CD4, roughly 91% CD8).

For this clonotype: Its antigen is as yet unknown.

In germline, CDR1 is LGHDT, CDR2 YNNKEL (reference sequence). The CDR3 is 14 residues long. The V end lost 3 bases, the J end lost 6 bases, and 12 bases lay between the germline ends. The source is a man aged 18-30 years who received the YFV17D yellow fever vaccine. The V call is TRBV3-1, the J call TRBJ2-1; D uncertain. Sequencing was performed on PBMCs, taken 15 days after the yellow fever booster vaccination. The CDR3 is CASSHQNGPNEQFF. In DNA form, the CDR3 reads TGTGCCAGCAGCCACCAGAACGGGCCCAATGAGCAGTTCTTC.